The 25 T cell receptor beta chains reported below all come from one sample, sequenced in a study of blood T cell repertoires in COVID-19. Measured with immunoSEQ multiplex PCR; TCRdb has only the in-frame clones, and not every one. The data contain fewer than 200,000 clones, roughly 80% of them singletons. Specimen: PBMCs or T cells enriched from blood (not recorded which). Receptors were obtained from a woman between 50 and 59 years old who had recovered from COVID-19.

The J gene is TRBJ1-1, the V gene TRBV10-3; D gene uncertain. The CDR3 contains 13 residues. V was cut by 2 bases and J by 5 bases, with 9 bases left in between. Germline V gives CDR1 ENHRY, CDR2 SYGVKD. DNA for the CDR3: TGTGCCATCAGTGAGGGGAGGGAAACTGAAGCTTTCTTT. Its translation is CAISEGRETEAFF.

There are a few counts of this clone. The V call is TRBV29-1, the J call TRBJ2-5, with TRBD2 identical over 7 bases. Germline loops: CDR1 SQVTM, CDR2 ANQGSEA. CDR3 length: 14 amino acids. J was trimmed by 9 bases and V by 4 bases; bases with no gene match: 14. CDR3 amino acids: CSVVGGLFTGPQYF. The CDR3 nucleotides read TGCAGCGTTGTGGGAGGGCTTTTTACGGGACCCCAGTACTTC.

The rearrangement links TRBV5-5 to TRBJ2-7, with 7 positions matching TRBD2. The CDR3 length is 15 residues. V gave up 4 bases and J gave up 1 base; unmatched junction bases: 8. The germline gives CDR1 SGHKS, CDR2 YYEKEE (reference sequence). CDR3 protein: CASSPAGRESYEQYF. The CDR3 nucleotides are TGTGCCAGCAGCCCGGCGGGGCGGGAGTCCTACGAGCAGTACTTC.

V is TRBV7-9 and J is TRBJ1-5; TRBD1 is a possible D gene (5 bases). In germline, CDR1 is SEHNR, CDR2 FQNEAQ (reference sequence). V lost 1 base and J lost 7, with 11 bases in between. This CDR3 comprises 14 residues. The CDR3 loop is CASSLEWGEQPQHF. CDR3 nucleotides: TGTGCCAGCAGCTTAGAATGGGGCGAACAGCCCCAGCATTTT.

The rearrangement joins TRBV11-3 to TRBJ1-1; 7 nucleotides agree with TRBD1. The CDR3 contains 13 residues. Trimming took 5 bases from V and 1 from J; bases not matched to a gene: 1. Looked up from germline, CDR1 is SGHNT and CDR2 is YENEEA. The CDR3 loop reads CASSRQGNTEAFF. As DNA, the CDR3 is TGTGCCAGCAGCAGACAGGGGAACACTGAAGCTTTCTTT.

This sequence joins TRBV20-1 and TRBJ1-2; tentative D call: TRBD1 (6 bases). Germline CDR1 and CDR2: DFQATT and SNEGSKA (reference sequence). The CDR3 contains 10 residues. Deletions cut 5 bases from V and 8 bases from J, with 9 bases between. As DNA, the CDR3 is TGCAGTGCTTACAGGGAAGGCTACACCTTC. Its protein product is CSAYREGYTF.

This clone was seen a few times. The chain carries TRBV9 and TRBJ2-3, with 9 positions matching TRBD2. CDR1 SGDLS and CDR2 YYNGEE come from the germline V gene. With V trimmed by 0 bases and J by 2 bases, 4 bases remained unmatched. The CDR3 has 16 residues. The CDR3, as DNA: TGTGCCAGCAGCGTAGAAGCGGGAGGCATCACAGATACGCAGTATTTT. Encoded protein: CASSVEAGGITDTQYF.

The chain employs TRBV25-1 and TRBJ1-1; 7 bases map to TRBD1. The CDR3 is 13 residues long. Trimming removed 4 bases from V and 11 bases from J; junction bases left unmatched: 10. CDR1 MGHDK and CDR2 SYGVNS come from the germline V gene. CDR3 amino acids: CASSAIDRARAFF. The CDR3 coding sequence is TGTGCCAGCAGTGCGATTGACAGGGCCAGGGCTTTCTTT.

The genes are TRBV27 and TRBJ1-3; D ambiguous. CDR3 size: 13 residues. Trimming stripped 6 bases from V and 0 bases from J, with 6 bases between. Germline V lookup: CDR1 MNHEY, CDR2 SMNVEV (reference sequence). The CDR3 DNA reads TGTGCCAGCAGCCAGAACTCTGGAAACACCATATATTTT. Protein sequence: CASSQNSGNTIYF.

The chain employs TRBV7-9 and TRBJ1-6; D is unresolved. The CDR3 is 17 amino acids. V was trimmed by 1 base and J by 0 bases, leaving 10 bases between them. CDR1 is SEHNR and CDR2 is FQNEAQ in the germline V gene (reference sequence). The CDR3 coding sequence is TGTGCCAGCAGCTTAGTGGAGGGCTACTCCTATAATTCACCCCTCCACTTT. Protein product: CASSLVEGYSYNSPLHF.

CDR3 DNA sequence: TGTGCCAGCAGCGCCGGGACTAGCGGGAGAGCGTACGAGCAGTACTTC. This sequence encodes CASSAGTSGRAYEQYF. The J gene is TRBJ2-7, the V gene TRBV9; 14 bases are shared with TRBD2. The CDR3 is 16 amino acids. Unmatched junction bases numbered 6, after V lost 3 bases and J lost 4 bases. In germline, CDR1 is SGDLS, CDR2 YYNGEE.

The chain has TRBV11-2 and TRBJ1-6; D is ambiguous. The CDR3 contains 15 residues. The V gene's germline CDR1 is SGHAT and CDR2 FQNNGV. Trimming pared 3 bases from V and 5 bases from J, leaving 11 bases between. The CDR3 spells CASSFTMSNNSPLHF. The DNA of the CDR3 is TGTGCCAGCAGCTTCACCATGTCTAATAATTCACCCCTCCACTTT.

This clone has just a few counts. DNA of the CDR3: TGTGCCAGCAGCGTAGGACTAATGGAGACCCAGTACTTC. Protein sequence: CASSVGLMETQYF. This chain links TRBV9 with TRBJ2-5; a weak D match, TRBD2 (5 bases). The CDR3 loop spans 13 amino acids. The germline V gene encodes CDR1 SGDLS and CDR2 YYNGEE. V lost 0 bases, J lost 5 bases, and 8 bases lay in between.

This chain uses TRBV29-1 with TRBJ2-1, with TRBD1 matching 7 bases. Germline CDR1 reads SQVTM; CDR2 reads ANQGSEA. This CDR3 region has 15 residues. With 7 bases clipped from V and 1 base from J, the junction kept 10 bases outside the gene matches. The CDR3: CSATLRGQSYNEQFF. As DNA, the CDR3 is TGCAGCGCCACATTACGGGGACAGTCCTACAATGAGCAGTTCTTC.

This clone was seen a handful of times. V usage is TRBV5-1 and J usage is TRBJ1-4; 7 bases are shared with TRBD1. This CDR3 contains 14 residues. V lost 4 bases and J lost 6; bases outside the gene matches: 6. CDR1 is SGHRS and CDR2 is YFSETQ in the germline V gene. This CDR3 is CASSPQGFDEKLFF. The CDR3 DNA reads as TGCGCCAGCAGCCCACAGGGGTTTGATGAAAAACTGTTTTTT.

The rearrangement joins TRBV6-5 to TRBJ2-7; D is uncertain. Deletions cut 2 bases from V and 6 bases from J, with 5 bases between. The CDR3 is 11 residues long. Looked up from germline, CDR1 is MNHEY and CDR2 is SVGAGI. The CDR3 bases are TGTGCCAGCAGTTACCGCGGCGAGCAGTACTTC. The encoded protein is CASSYRGEQYF.

This CDR3 is CASSLVGGPNEKLFF. CDR3 nucleotide sequence: TGTGCCAGCAGCTTAGTGGGAGGGCCTAATGAAAAACTGTTTTTT. The chain recombines TRBV7-9 with TRBJ1-4; D remains unclear. Trimming removed 1 base at V and 3 bases at J, with 9 bases between. The CDR3 covers 15 residues. CDR1 is SEHNR, CDR2 FQNEAQ, per germline (reference sequence). The full variable domain, with the rest looked up from reference TRBV7-9 and TRBJ1-4, is DTGVSQNPRHKITKRGQNVTFRCDPISEHNRLYWYRQTLGQGPEFLTYFQNEAQLEKSRLLSDRFSAERPKGSFSTLEIQRTEQGDSAMYLCASSLVGGPNEKLFFGSGTQLSVL.

The rearrangement links TRBV3-1 (or the pseudogene TRBV3-2) to TRBJ1-2; 10 positions match TRBD1. The CDR3 sequence is 16 residues long. The V and J ends lost 4 bases and 6 bases, in that order; junction bases with no gene match: 11. Germline CDR1 and CDR2: LGHDT and YNNKEL (reference sequence). The CDR3 here is CASSPNPGQGKNGYTF. CDR3 bases: TGTGCCAGCAGCCCAAATCCGGGACAGGGGAAGAATGGCTACACCTTC.

The rearrangement links TRBV19 to TRBJ2-1, with TRBD2 as a possible D gene (5 bases). This CDR3 is 15 amino acids long. Germline CDR1 LNHDA, CDR2 SQIVND (reference sequence). Trimming shortened V by 4 bases and J by 2 bases, and 12 bases separated the two germline ends. The DNA for the CDR3 is TGTGCCAGTAGTAGGGCGGGTGGGCCCTACAATGAGCAGTTCTTC. Translated, it gives CASSRAGGPYNEQFF.

The chain couples TRBV2 to TRBJ2-3; D uncertain. V dropped 4 bases and J dropped 6 bases, with 5 bases sitting between them. Germline V gene data show CDR1 as SNHLY and CDR2 as FYNNEI. The CDR3 runs to 11 residues. The CDR3 nucleotides read TGTGCCAGCAGTGTTCGGGATACGCAGTATTTT. This codes for CASSVRDTQYF.

This clone was picked up a small number of times. The chain employs TRBV7-3 and TRBJ2-3; TRBD2 matches at 9 bases. The CDR3 runs 17 residues. Germline CDR1 and CDR2: SGHTA and FQGTGA. The V segment lost 3 bases and the J segment 3 bases; nucleotides outside the gene matches: 10. The CDR3 DNA is TGTGCCAGCAGCTTGGGCCCTTTGGCGGGAGGGACAGATACGCAGTATTTT. Protein: CASSLGPLAGGTDTQYF.

The chain combines TRBV6-2 or TRBV6-3 with TRBJ2-3, with TRBD2 as a possible D gene (7 bases). CDR1 is MNHEY, CDR2 SVGEGT, per germline. The V end was cut by 5 bases, the J end by 1 base, with 16 bases between. This CDR3 region has 16 residues. CDR3 region: CASSPPRGGGTDTQYF. The CDR3, as DNA: TGTGCCAGCAGTCCCCCGAGGGGGGGAGGCACAGATACGCAGTATTTT.

This rearrangement joins TRBV19 to TRBJ2-1, with 10 bases aligning to TRBD2. The CDR3 is 14 amino acids. CDR1 and CDR2 (germline): LNHDA, SQIVND (reference sequence). The trim removed 11 bases at V and 3 bases at J, leaving 7 bases unmatched. CDR3: CACKREGRYNEQFF. Written as DNA, the CDR3 is TGTGCCTGTAAGCGGGAGGGCCGCTACAATGAGCAGTTCTTC.

The chain is built from TRBV15 and TRBJ2-1, with 7 nucleotides matching TRBD1. The trim removed 5 bases at V and 6 bases at J, leaving 10 bases unmatched. In germline, CDR1 is LNHNV, CDR2 YYDKDF (reference sequence). The CDR3 has 15 residues. For the CDR3, the DNA is TGTGCCACCAGCCAATGGGACAGCCCCACCAATGAGCAGTTCTTC. Protein: CATSQWDSPTNEQFF.

There are a few counts of this clone. The V gene is TRBV4-2, the J gene TRBJ2-2; 8 nucleotides match TRBD2. The CDR3 runs 16 residues. J was trimmed by 1 base and V by 2 bases; bases with no gene match: 3. From germline, CDR1 is LGHNA and CDR2 YNFKEQ. The CDR3 loop reads CASSQSSGRNTGELFF. The CDR3 DNA sequence: TGTGCCAGCAGCCAATCAAGCGGGAGGAACACCGGGGAGCTGTTTTTT.